Ten or more counts support the clone carrying this T cell receptor (beta chain). The source of the sample is a study of regulatory T cells in long-lasting Graves disease. Specified time point: newly diagnosed GD, antithyroid drugs for less than 3 months. From PBMCs, RNA was extracted and then used to make the TCR library. The guidelines of the American Thyroid Association were the basis for diagnosing Graves' disease. EDTA tubes received about 8.2 milliliters of drawn peripheral blood. For TCR beta, libraries came from iRepertoire HTBI primers and Arm-PCR of CDR3 regions. Each CDR3 protein is one row after TCRdb ran MiXCR on the multiplex PCR reads. The sample yields approximately 540,000 distinct CDR3 sequences, more than 10% seen once. This sample also appeared in a second study, on T cells in Graves' hyperthyroidism and ophthalmopathy. That study adds: The HTBI primer set was used in a first-round RT-PCR of the TCR CDR3.

Sequenced material: peripheral blood mononuclear cells (PBMCs), taken at new diagnosis, from a patient treated with antithyroid drugs. The clonotype originates from a woman younger than 45 with Graves disease.

CDR3 sequence: CSAMGLAGVMNEQFF. The CDR3 DNA sequence: TGCAGTGCTATGGGACTAGCGGGAGTTATGAATGAGCAGTTCTTC. The gene calls are TRBV20-1 and TRBJ2-1; 14 bases are shared with TRBD2. Germline CDR1 is DFQATT and CDR2 is SNEGSKA (reference sequence). The CDR3 contains 15 residues. J gave up 7 bases and V 4 bases, and 6 bases lay outside the gene matches.